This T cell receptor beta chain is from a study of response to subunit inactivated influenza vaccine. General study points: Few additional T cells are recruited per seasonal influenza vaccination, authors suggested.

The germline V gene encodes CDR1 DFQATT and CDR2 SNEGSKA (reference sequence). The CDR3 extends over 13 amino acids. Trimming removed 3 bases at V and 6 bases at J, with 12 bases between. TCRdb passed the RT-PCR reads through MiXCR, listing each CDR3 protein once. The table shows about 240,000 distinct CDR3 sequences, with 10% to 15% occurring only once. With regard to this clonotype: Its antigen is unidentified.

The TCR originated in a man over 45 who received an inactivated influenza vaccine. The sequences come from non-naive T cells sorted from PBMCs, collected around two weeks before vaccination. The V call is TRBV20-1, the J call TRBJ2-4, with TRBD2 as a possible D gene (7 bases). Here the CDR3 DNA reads TGCAGTGCTAGGGGGGGGCTGGCAAACATTCAGTACTTC. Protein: CSARGGLANIQYF.